The 18 T cell receptor beta chains below were found in one sample sequenced in a study of PD-1 blockade in classical Hodgkin lymphoma. Repertoires were generated with immunoSEQ multiplex PCR, while TCRdb's copy carries only in-frame clones and drops some. The sample lists under 130,000 clones; roughly nine tenths were seen once. Stated time point: cycle 4 day 1 (C4D1), after 5 to 7 weeks of nivolumab. Exposure to brentuximab vedotin varied, and each patient had relapsed following autologous stem cell transplantation. This sample comprised peripheral blood mononuclear cells (PBMCs), obtained before the fourth cycle of nivolumab. The receptors derive from a human donor with classical Hodgkin lymphoma.

The rearrangement uses TRBV9 and TRBJ1-2; 10 positions match TRBD1. V dropped 4 bases and J dropped 4; count of bases not matched to a gene: 10. This CDR3 has 16 amino acids. Germline V gene data show CDR1 as SGDLS and CDR2 as YYNGEE. The CDR3 loop reads CASSPGTGAIVYGYTF. The DNA for the CDR3 is TGTGCCAGCAGCCCCGGGACAGGGGCCATAGTCTATGGCTACACCTTC.

This chain links TRBV18 with TRBJ2-2; TRBD1 matches at 9 bases. CDR3 length equals 16 residues. Germline V CDR1 and CDR2: KGHSH, LQKENI. Trimming removed 3 bases from V and 1 base from J; junction bases left unmatched: 3. The CDR3 protein is CASSPVTGGNTGELFF. The CDR3 DNA follows: TGTGCCAGCTCACCCGTGACAGGGGGGAACACCGGGGAGCTGTTTTTT. Together with reference TRBV18 and TRBJ2-2, the CDR3 gives the full variable domain: NAGVMQNPRHLVRRRGQEARLRCSPMKGHSHVYWYRQLPEEGLKFMVYLQKENIIDESGMPKERFSAEFPKEGPSILRIQQVVRGDSAAYFCASSPVTGGNTGELFFGEGSRLTVL.

V is TRBV5-8 and J is TRBJ2-6, with 7 bases aligning to TRBD1. The trim removed 4 bases at V and 1 base at J, leaving 5 bases unmatched. The germline V gene has CDR1 SGHTS and CDR2 YDEGEE. This CDR3 spans 16 amino acids. The CDR3 loop is CASSPGTASGANVLTF. In DNA, the CDR3 is TGTGCCAGCAGCCCCGGGACAGCTTCTGGGGCCAACGTCCTGACTTTC.

V usage is TRBV27 and J usage is TRBJ1-2; 7 bases align to TRBD1. The CDR3 is made up of 15 amino acids. Trimming cost V 5 bases and J 6 bases; bases outside gene matches: 12. Germline V gives CDR1 MNHEY, CDR2 SMNVEV (reference sequence). The CDR3 here is CASSPLRQGLDGYTF. Here the CDR3 DNA reads TGTGCCAGCAGTCCCCTTCGACAGGGATTGGATGGCTACACCTTC.

V is TRBV6-5 and J is TRBJ2-7; the D gene is possibly TRBD1 (6 bases). The CDR3 has 14 residues. V lost 4 bases to trimming and J lost 2 bases, with 12 bases between them. Germline V lookup: CDR1 MNHEY, CDR2 SVGAGI. DNA for the CDR3: TGTGCCAGCAGTTTCGGCAGGGGCGCCTACGAGCAGTACTTC. Encoded protein: CASSFGRGAYEQYF.

The CDR3 reads CASSLGQEGDEQYF. The CDR3 nucleotides are TGCGCCAGCAGCTTGGGACAGGAGGGTGACGAGCAGTACTTC. The rearrangement joins TRBV5-1 to TRBJ2-7; possibly TRBD1 or TRBD2 for D (6 bases each). Germline CDR1 reads SGHRS; CDR2 reads YFSETQ. The CDR3 spans 14 residues. V lost 0 bases, J lost 5 bases, and 12 bases lay in between. Full variable domain (outside the CDR3, taken from reference TRBV5-1 and TRBJ2-7): KAGVTQTPRYLIKTRGQQVTLSCSPISGHRSVSWYQQTPGQGLQFLFEYFSETQRNKGNFPGRFSGRQFSNSRSEMNVSTLELGDSALYLCASSLGQEGDEQYFGPGTRLTVT.

The V gene is TRBV27, the J gene TRBJ1-2, with 8 bases matching TRBD1. The CDR3 covers 13 residues. Germline CDR1 reads MNHEY; CDR2 reads SMNVEV (reference sequence). V shed 2 bases, J shed 12 bases, and the junction held 8 bases outside the gene matches. In DNA, the CDR3 is TGTGCCAGCAGTTTAACCCGGACAGGGCGCCACACCTTC. Its protein product is CASSLTRTGRHTF.

The V gene is TRBV2, the J gene TRBJ1-5; 8 bases align to TRBD1. CDR3 length: 15 residues. Trimming cost V 5 bases and J 2 bases; bases outside gene matches: 5. Germline-derived CDR1 and CDR2 are SNHLY and FYNNEI. The CDR3 here is CASSSDRAGNQPQHF. The CDR3 DNA follows: TGTGCCAGCAGTTCGGACAGGGCGGGCAATCAGCCCCAGCATTTT.

The chain has TRBV7-9 and TRBJ1-4, with D unclear. The CDR3 is made up of 16 amino acids. Trimming took 5 bases from V and 3 from J, leaving 16 bases between them. Germline V gives CDR1 SEHNR, CDR2 FQNEAQ (reference sequence). CDR3 nucleotides: TGTGCCAGCAGCCCATTACTGACATTACCTAATGAAAAACTGTTTTTT. Translating gives CASSPLLTLPNEKLFF.

This clone was seen only once. The genes are TRBV27 and TRBJ2-3; TRBD1 agrees at 9 bases. Trimming took 3 bases from V and 3 from J; bases not matched to a gene: 1. The CDR3 has 14 residues. The germline gives CDR1 MNHEY, CDR2 SMNVEV (reference sequence). The CDR3 sequence is CASSFGTGTDTQYF. The CDR3 DNA follows: TGTGCCAGCAGTTTCGGGACAGGGACAGATACGCAGTATTTT.

The J gene is TRBJ2-7, the V gene TRBV2; D gene uncertain. Germline CDR1 reads SNHLY; CDR2 reads FYNNEI. V lost 3 bases, J lost 3 bases, and 6 bases lay in between. The CDR3 runs 12 residues. CDR3 coding DNA: TGTGCCAGCAGTGAGGCTAGCTACGAGCAGTACTTC. Translation: CASSEASYEQYF. The variable domain in full, with the rest retrieved from reference TRBV2 and TRBJ2-7, is EPEVTQTPSHQVTQMGQEVILRCVPISNHLYFYWYRQILGQKVEFLVSFYNNEISEKSEIFDDQFSVERPDGSNFTLKIRSTKLEDSAMYFCASSEASYEQYFGPGTRLTVT.

V gene TRBV18 combines with J gene TRBJ2-3, with D possibly matching TRBD2 (6 bases). Looked up from germline, CDR1 is KGHSH and CDR2 is LQKENI. Trimming removed 2 bases at V and 4 bases at J, with 16 bases between. The CDR3 totals 16 residues. The CDR3 loop reads CASSPVGSGSADTQYF. In DNA form, the CDR3 reads TGTGCCAGCTCACCAGTCGGAAGCGGGTCGGCAGATACGCAGTATTTT. The variable domain in full, with the rest retrieved from reference TRBV18 and TRBJ2-3, is NAGVMQNPRHLVRRRGQEARLRCSPMKGHSHVYWYRQLPEEGLKFMVYLQKENIIDESGMPKERFSAEFPKEGPSILRIQQVVRGDSAAYFCASSPVGSGSADTQYFGPGTRLTVL.

J is TRBJ1-2 and V is TRBV14; D is unresolved. The V gene's germline CDR1 is SGHDN and CDR2 FVKESK. This CDR3 has 13 amino acids. Trimming shortened V by 1 base and J by 0 bases, and 3 bases separated the two germline ends. The CDR3 is CASSQVPNYGYTF. In DNA, the CDR3 is TGTGCCAGCAGCCAAGTACCTAACTATGGCTACACCTTC.

The chain links TRBV29-1 to TRBJ2-7, with D perhaps assigned TRBD1 or TRBD2 (5 bases each). V dropped 3 bases and J dropped 6 bases, with 21 bases sitting between them. The CDR3 consists of 15 residues. CDR1 SQVTM and CDR2 ANQGSEA come from the germline V gene. DNA for the CDR3: TGCAGCGTTGATGGGATTAGTCGGGAAGGGGTCGAGCAGTACTTC. Protein product: CSVDGISREGVEQYF.

This chain joins TRBV5-4 and TRBJ1-4; D might be TRBD1 (6 bases). The germline V gene encodes CDR1 SGHNT and CDR2 YYREEE (reference sequence). V lost 5 bases and J lost 4, with 21 bases in between. This CDR3 contains 17 residues. In DNA form, the CDR3 reads TGTGCCAGCAGGCGAGGGGGACTACGGGACGATAATGAAAAACTGTTTTTT. Encoded protein: CASRRGGLRDDNEKLFF.

The gene calls are TRBV7-6 and TRBJ1-1; the match to TRBD1 covers 7 bases. Germline CDR1 SGHVS, CDR2 FNYEAQ. The V and J ends lost 5 bases and 5 bases, in that order; junction bases with no gene match: 8. The CDR3 runs to 14 residues. The CDR3 loop is CASSASGGRTEAFF. CDR3 in DNA: TGTGCCAGCAGCGCCTCAGGGGGGCGGACTGAAGCTTTCTTT.

This clone was seen a single time. The chain employs TRBV14 and TRBJ1-1; maybe TRBD1 (5 bases). The CDR3 is 11 amino acids. Germline-derived CDR1 and CDR2 are SGHDN and FVKESK. Trimming removed 3 bases at V and 7 bases at J, with 6 bases between. In DNA, the CDR3 is TGTGCCAGCAGCCAGGGGGGTGAAGCTTTCTTT. This encodes CASSQGGEAFF.

The V and J genes are TRBV10-3 and TRBJ1-1; D is unresolved. V gave up 4 bases and J gave up 0 bases, with 9 bases separating them. Germline-derived CDR1 and CDR2 are ENHRY and SYGVKD. The CDR3 is made up of 14 amino acids. The CDR3 reads CAISVSGMNTEAFF. The CDR3 nucleotides read TGTGCCATCAGTGTTTCGGGTATGAACACTGAAGCTTTCTTT.